These 19 T cell receptor beta chains were all obtained from the same sample, sequenced in a study of beta chain features in type 1 diabetes. These receptors lack a known antigen. Study conclusions and caveats: Among all four CD4+ subsets, Type 1 diabetes patients had TCRB CDR3s that were moderately but significantly shorter.

Reverse transcription of all isolated RNA meant that expressed TCRB transcripts were sequenced. Here immunoSEQ multiplex PCR was the method, and the copy in TCRdb shows in-frame clones only, minus some. This table holds more than 250,000 clones, 20% to 25% found once. Material: naive CD4+ T cells from blood. The receptors were sampled from a woman in her 30s with type 1 diabetes.

V usage is TRBV6-5 and J usage is TRBJ2-5; TRBD1 might be the D (6 bases). With 8 bases removed from V and 1 base from J, the gap between germline ends came to 14 bases. The CDR3 runs 14 residues. Per germline, CDR1 MNHEY and CDR2 SVGAGI. CDR3 amino acids: CASYRQDSQETQYF. CDR3 nucleotide sequence: TGTGCCAGCTATCGGCAGGACAGCCAAGAGACCCAGTACTTC.

The CDR3 sequence: CAWTTNMNTEAFF. DNA for the CDR3: TGTGCCTGGACGACAAACATGAACACTGAAGCTTTCTTT. The V and J genes are TRBV30 and TRBJ1-1; D is uncertain. The V gene's germline CDR1 is GTSNPN and CDR2 SVGIG (reference sequence). The V gene lost 4 bases and the J gene lost 0 bases, with 9 bases spanning the gap. CDR3 size: 13 residues.

This chain connects TRBV5-1 to TRBJ2-3; TRBD2 aligns across 10 bases. The trim removed 4 bases at V and 1 base at J, leaving 6 bases unmatched. Germline V gene sequence: CDR1 SGHRS, CDR2 YFSETQ. CDR3 length equals 16 residues. The CDR3: CASSQAGTSGTDTQYF. The CDR3 coding sequence is TGCGCCAGCAGCCAAGCGGGGACTAGCGGCACAGATACGCAGTATTTT.

This clone has only a few counts. This sequence joins TRBV29-1 and TRBJ1-2; maybe TRBD1 (5 bases). The CDR3 length is 13 residues. Trimming stripped 0 bases from V and 8 bases from J, with 13 bases between. Germline V gene lookup returns CDR1 SQVTM and CDR2 ANQGSEA. Here the CDR3 reads CSVEEWQGGGYTF. The CDR3 DNA is TGCAGCGTTGAAGAGTGGCAGGGAGGAGGCTACACCTTC.

This clone was picked up one time. V and J are TRBV18 and TRBJ2-2; 11 positions match TRBD2. Germline V gene sequence: CDR1 KGHSH, CDR2 LQKENI. The CDR3 extends over 17 amino acids. J lost 0 bases, V lost 2 bases, and 2 bases had no gene match. Here the CDR3 reads CASSPDSGRANTGELFF. The CDR3 DNA is TGTGCCAGCTCACCAGATAGCGGGAGGGCGAACACCGGGGAGCTGTTTTTT.

V is TRBV27 and J is TRBJ2-7, with 7 positions matching TRBD1. From germline, CDR1 is MNHEY and CDR2 SMNVEV (reference sequence). The CDR3 totals 14 residues. The trim removed 3 bases at V and 4 bases at J, leaving 6 bases unmatched. CDR3 bases: TGTGCCAGCAGTTTCAGGGGGAGCCTATACGAGCAGTACTTC. Residues: CASSFRGSLYEQYF.

The rearrangement joins TRBV30 to TRBJ2-1; TRBD2 matches at 7 bases. CDR3 length: 15 amino acids. Looked up from germline, CDR1 is GTSNPN and CDR2 is SVGIG (reference sequence). V shed 3 bases, J shed 3 bases, and the junction held 8 bases outside the gene matches. The CDR3 sequence is CAWSKTSDGYNEQFF. In nucleotides, the CDR3 is TGTGCCTGGAGCAAAACTAGCGACGGCTACAATGAGCAGTTCTTC.

The chain has TRBV28 and TRBJ1-2; D uncertain. The CDR3 has 10 amino acids. Trimming shortened V by 6 bases and J by 10 bases, and 9 bases separated the two germline ends. The germline V gene has CDR1 MDHEN and CDR2 SYDVKM. The CDR3 DNA follows: TGTGCCAGCAGCCGAGTCCTCTACACCTTC. Its translation: CASSRVLYTF.

This sequence joins TRBV11-2 and TRBJ2-3; D ambiguous. The CDR3 has 12 residues. The V gene lost 5 bases and the J gene lost 1 base, with 4 bases spanning the gap. CDR1 and CDR2 from the germline V gene are SGHAT and FQNNGV. Written as DNA, the CDR3 is TGTGCCAGCAGCGTCGGCACAGATACGCAGTATTTT. Translating gives CASSVGTDTQYF. The full variable domain, in which reference TRBV11-2 and TRBJ2-3 provide the parts outside the CDR3, is EAGVAQSPRYKIIEKRQSVAFWCNPISGHATLYWYQQILGQGPKLLIQFQNNGVVDDSQLPKDRFSAERLKGVDSTLKIQPAKLEDSAVYLCASSVGTDTQYFGPGTRLTVL.

The count of this clone is one. The V call is TRBV19, the J call TRBJ2-7; 10 nucleotides agree with TRBD2. The CDR3 totals 22 residues. The J segment lost 5 bases and the V segment lost 7 bases, leaving 32 bases of the junction unmatched. Germline V gene data show CDR1 as LNHDA and CDR2 as SQIVND (reference sequence). This CDR3 is CASNSSEVKGLAGVNLTHEQYF. As DNA, the CDR3 is TGTGCCAGTAACAGTTCCGAGGTGAAGGGCCTAGCGGGAGTGAATCTTACCCACGAGCAGTACTTC. The full variable domain, its missing parts supplied by reference TRBV19 and TRBJ2-7, is DGGITQSPKYLFRKEGQNVTLSCEQNLNHDAMYWYRQDPGQGLRLIYYSQIVNDFQKGDIAEGYSVSREKKESFPLTVTSAQKNPTAFYLCASNSSEVKGLAGVNLTHEQYFGPGTRLTVT.

This clone appeared a few times. J is TRBJ1-2 and V is TRBV29-1, with 9 bases lining up with TRBD1. The CDR3 is made up of 12 amino acids. Germline V gene data show CDR1 as SQVTM and CDR2 as ANQGSEA. The CDR3 coding sequence is TGCAAAAAAGAACAGGGGGCGGGTGGCTACACCTTC. Translated: CKKEQGAGGYTF.

The chain carries TRBV11-2 and TRBJ2-3; 8 bases map to TRBD2. The trim removed 3 bases at V and 2 bases at J, leaving 1 base unmatched. The CDR3 consists of 14 residues. The germline V gene encodes CDR1 SGHAT and CDR2 FQNNGV. The CDR3 DNA follows: TGTGCCAGCAGCTTTAGCGGGAACACAGATACGCAGTATTTT. It is translated as CASSFSGNTDTQYF.

This clone was seen a few times. Germline and junction disagree at one end, which may indicate a read error. The chain joins TRBV7-9 to TRBJ2-7; possibly TRBD1 for D (6 bases). The CDR3 runs to 12 residues. The germline CDR1 and CDR2 sequences are SEHNR and FQNEAQ (reference sequence). For the CDR3, the DNA is TGTGCCAGCAGCTTAGCCCCGGGACAAAGGTGGTTC. This gives the protein CASSLAPGQRWF.

This rearrangement joins TRBV7-3 to TRBJ2-1, with TRBD2 matching over 7 bases. The CDR3 has 14 amino acids. The V gene's germline CDR1 is SGHTA and CDR2 FQGTGA. The junction had 4 bases not matched to a gene; V was cut back by 2 bases and J by 6 bases. The CDR3 region is CASSLGLDGNEQFF. The CDR3 bases are TGTGCCAGCAGCTTAGGACTAGACGGCAATGAGCAGTTCTTC.

This clone was picked up a small number of times. The rearrangement uses TRBV29-1 and TRBJ2-1; D is perhaps TRBD2 (6 bases). Germline V gene data show CDR1 as SQVTM and CDR2 as ANQGSEA. The CDR3 sequence is 18 residues long. The germline V and J ends were trimmed by 4 bases and 5 bases, with 27 bases remaining between them. CDR3 DNA: TGCAGCGTTGTGGGGTCGAGACGGGAAATTCGGGGGAACAATGAGCAGTTCTTC. Translating gives CSVVGSRREIRGNNEQFF.

This clone was seen a handful of times. The chain employs TRBV7-9 and TRBJ2-7; 7 nucleotides align to TRBD1. This CDR3 comprises 13 residues. CDR1 SEHNR and CDR2 FQNEAQ come from the germline V gene (reference sequence). V lost 5 bases to trimming and J lost 2 bases; unmatched junction nucleotides: 3. Here the CDR3 reads CASSPQGAYEQYF. The CDR3 bases are TGTGCCAGCAGCCCGCAGGGGGCCTACGAGCAGTACTTC.

The DNA of the CDR3 is TGTGCCAGCAGCTTAGGGAGGACTAGCGGCGGAGAGCAGTTCTTC. Protein sequence: CASSLGRTSGGEQFF. The V call is TRBV11-2, the J call TRBJ2-1; 10 bases are a match to TRBD2. Germline V gene sequence: CDR1 SGHAT, CDR2 FQNNGV. The CDR3 is made up of 15 amino acids. V trimming: 1 base; J trimming: 10 bases; junction bases outside the gene matches: 7.

This clone was observed a single time. The rearrangement links TRBV7-2 to TRBJ2-3; tentatively, D is TRBD2 (6 bases). There are 13 residues in the CDR3. Trimming pared 4 bases from V and 5 bases from J, leaving 10 bases between. CDR1 SGHTA and CDR2 FQGNSA come from the germline V gene. CDR3: CASSYGGGDTQYF. CDR3 nucleotide sequence: TGTGCCAGCAGCTATGGGGGAGGAGATACGCAGTATTTT.

This clone turned up a few times. The rearrangement uses TRBV29-1 and TRBJ1-1; TRBD1 might be the D (6 bases). This CDR3 is 13 amino acids long. The germline gives CDR1 SQVTM, CDR2 ANQGSEA. The germline V and J ends were trimmed by 3 bases and 4 bases, with 12 bases remaining between them. The CDR3 DNA sequence: TGCAGCGTTGAGGCGGGGGGCGGCACTGAAGCTTTCTTT. Encoded protein: CSVEAGGGTEAFF.